This is a list of T cell receptor beta chains from one sample in a study of cytomegalovirus exposure and HLA in healthy donors. Only in-frame clones appear in the TCRdb table, and some are missing; sequencing was by immunoSEQ multiplex PCR. Seen here are 130,000 to 150,000 clones, just under 70% observed once, and the top ten hold less than 5%. Sequences were obtained from PBMCs. The receptors stem from a man in his sixties in good health and CMV-seronegative. Both conserved end residues are part of each CDR3. Each record gives: CDR3 DNA, CDR3 protein, CDR3 length, J gene, D gene, clone size, V gene. D genes are given only for firm matches. The size of a clone is reported for some rows only, either as once, few or many, or as a class for expanded clones.

DNA: TGTGCCAGCAGCCCAGGGAACACCGGGGAGCTGTTTTTT
CDR3: CASSPGNTGELFF
length: 13
J: TRBJ2-2
D: .
size: .
V: TRBV7-3

DNA: TGTGCCAGCAGAACAGTTAGTACGGGGGAGCAGTTCTTC
CDR3: CASRTVSTGEQFF
length: 13
J: TRBJ2-1
D: .
size: .
V: TRBV4-2

DNA: TGTGCCTGGAGTAAAGACAGGGGAGAGAACTATGGCTACCCCTTC
CDR3: CAWSKDRGENYGYPF
length: 15
J: TRBJ1-2
D: TRBD1
size: .
V: TRBV30

DNA: TGTGCCAGCAGCTTAACAGGGGCCGAGCAGTACTTC
CDR3: CASSLTGAEQYF
length: 12
J: TRBJ2-7
D: TRBD1
size: few
V: TRBV7-9

DNA: TGTGCCATCCCGCAGGCCTCGAACACTGAAGCTTTCTTT
CDR3: CAIPQASNTEAFF
length: 13
J: TRBJ1-1
D: .
size: few
V: TRBV10-3

DNA: TGTGCCTGGAGTGTACTTGTGGACAGCACTGAAGCTTTCTTT
CDR3: CAWSVLVDSTEAFF
length: 14
J: TRBJ1-1
D: .
size: .
V: TRBV30

DNA: TGTGCCAGCAGCTTGGGTTTCAGGGGAAGGGGCTACGAGCAGTACTTC
CDR3: CASSLGFRGRGYEQYF
length: 16
J: TRBJ2-7
D: .
size: .
V: TRBV7-9

DNA: TGTGCCAGCAGTTCTTCACGGGGTGTAGGTGGCTACACCTTC
CDR3: CASSSSRGVGGYTF
length: 14
J: TRBJ1-2
D: .
size: .
V: TRBV27

DNA: TGTGCCAGCAGCCCTACAGGGAACCAAGAGACCCAGTACTTC
CDR3: CASSPTGNQETQYF
length: 14
J: TRBJ2-5
D: .
size: .
V: TRBV5-4

DNA: TGTGCCAGCAGCTTAGGGACAGCAGATACGCAGTATTTT
CDR3: CASSLGTADTQYF
length: 13
J: TRBJ2-3
D: .
size: .
V: TRBV7-6

DNA: TGCGCCAGCAGCTTGTCGCTTGGGAGAGGAGAGACCCAGTACTTC
CDR3: CASSLSLGRGETQYF
length: 15
J: TRBJ2-5
D: .
size: few
V: TRBV5-1

DNA: TGTGCCAGCAAGCGCTCGACAGACTGGAATCAGCCCCAGCATTTT
CDR3: CASKRSTDWNQPQHF
length: 15
J: TRBJ1-5
D: .
size: .
V: TRBV6-1

DNA: TGTGCCTGGAGTGCCCTAGCGGGGAAAGAGACCCAGTACTTC
CDR3: CAWSALAGKETQYF
length: 14
J: TRBJ2-5
D: TRBD2
size: .
V: TRBV30

DNA: TGTGCCAGCAGCTTTCTCAGCGGGAGTCCCTACGAGCAGTACTTC
CDR3: CASSFLSGSPYEQYF
length: 15
J: TRBJ2-7
D: TRBD2
size: .
V: TRBV4-2

DNA: TGCGCCAGCAGCAGGCAGGGATTGATCGGGGAGCTGTTTTTT
CDR3: CASSRQGLIGELFF
length: 14
J: TRBJ2-2
D: .
size: once
V: TRBV4-1

DNA: TGTGCCAGCAGCTTAGGAGCCAGGGTAGACTACGAGCAGTACTTC
CDR3: CASSLGARVDYEQYF
length: 15
J: TRBJ2-7
D: .
size: .
V: TRBV7-9

DNA: TGTGCCAGCAGATTTAGCGGGAGCGGGACAGATACGCAGTATTTT
CDR3: CASRFSGSGTDTQYF
length: 15
J: TRBJ2-3
D: TRBD2
size: .
V: TRBV6-1

DNA: TGTGCCAGTACCATGGACAGGGGTGGCTACACCTTC
CDR3: CASTMDRGGYTF
length: 12
J: TRBJ1-2
D: TRBD1
size: .
V: TRBV19

DNA: TGCGCCAGCAGCCCCGGACTAGCGGGCGAGACCCAGTACTTC
CDR3: CASSPGLAGETQYF
length: 14
J: TRBJ2-5
D: TRBD2
size: .
V: TRBV5-1

DNA: TGTGCCAGCAGTGAAAAGGGGGCGCGTAGCACTGAAGCTTTCTTT
CDR3: CASSEKGARSTEAFF
length: 15
J: TRBJ1-1
D: TRBD1
size: .
V: TRBV2

DNA: TGCGCCAGCAGCTGGGCGAGCAATCAGCCCCAGCATTTT
CDR3: CASSWASNQPQHF
length: 13
J: TRBJ1-5
D: .
size: few
V: TRBV5-1

DNA: TGTGCCAGTAGCTATAGCGGGAGCGTCGACAATGAGCAGTTCTTC
CDR3: CASSYSGSVDNEQFF
length: 15
J: TRBJ2-1
D: TRBD2
size: once
V: TRBV19

DNA: TGTGCCAGTAGTATCCGCGGGAGGGCCTGGGTTGAGCAGTTCTTC
CDR3: CASSIRGRAWVEQFF
length: 15
J: TRBJ2-1
D: TRBD2
size: .
V: TRBV19

DNA: TGTGCCAGCAGTTTCTTCGGGGCAGATACGCAGTATTTT
CDR3: CASSFFGADTQYF
length: 13
J: TRBJ2-3
D: .
size: .
V: TRBV6-5

DNA: TGTGCCATCACCGGACAGCTTAATCAGCCCCAGCATTTT
CDR3: CAITGQLNQPQHF
length: 13
J: TRBJ1-5
D: .
size: few
V: TRBV10-3

DNA: TGTGCCAGCAGCCAAGACACGATTACATACGAGCAGTACTTC
CDR3: CASSQDTITYEQYF
length: 14
J: TRBJ2-7
D: .
size: .
V: TRBV4-2

DNA: TGCAGCGTTGCTCGGACAGGGGGTACCTACGAGCAGTACTTC
CDR3: CSVARTGGTYEQYF
length: 14
J: TRBJ2-7
D: TRBD1
size: .
V: TRBV29-1

DNA: TGTGCCAGCAGGGGACAGGGAGCCTACGAGCAGTACTTC
CDR3: CASRGQGAYEQYF
length: 13
J: TRBJ2-7
D: TRBD1
size: .
V: TRBV28

DNA: TGTGCCACTAAACAGGGGGCGATCTACGAGCAGTACTTC
CDR3: CATKQGAIYEQYF
length: 13
J: TRBJ2-7
D: TRBD1
size: once
V: TRBV2

DNA: TGTGCCAGCAGCGCCGGGGGGAACACTGAAGCTTTCTTT
CDR3: CASSAGGNTEAFF
length: 13
J: TRBJ1-1
D: .
size: .
V: TRBV9

DNA: TGTGCCAGCGCGAGAGAGCAGGGCGCTGCCTACGAGCAGTACTTC
CDR3: CASAREQGAAYEQYF
length: 15
J: TRBJ2-7
D: .
size: .
V: TRBV27

DNA: TGTGCCAGTAGTGTTCTAGCGGGAGGAGAGACCCAGTACTTC
CDR3: CASSVLAGGETQYF
length: 14
J: TRBJ2-5
D: TRBD2
size: .
V: TRBV19

DNA: TGTGCCAGCGCAGCGGGAGGTCTCACCTACAATGAGCAGTTCTTC
CDR3: CASAAGGLTYNEQFF
length: 15
J: TRBJ2-1
D: TRBD2
size: once
V: TRBV13

DNA: TGCAGCGTGCGGGGGACCTCCCTCAACACTGAAGCTTTCTTT
CDR3: CSVRGTSLNTEAFF
length: 14
J: TRBJ1-1
D: .
size: .
V: TRBV29-1

DNA: TGCGCCAGCAGCTCGTCTCCTAGCGGGAGCACAGATACGCAGTATTTT
CDR3: CASSSSPSGSTDTQYF
length: 16
J: TRBJ2-3
D: TRBD2
size: .
V: TRBV5-1

DNA: TGCAGCGCTGGGCTGACAGGGGAGGGCAATGAGCAGTTCTTC
CDR3: CSAGLTGEGNEQFF
length: 14
J: TRBJ2-1
D: .
size: .
V: TRBV29-1

DNA: TGTGCCAGCAGCGGTGGGGGACTAGTTAATACCGGGGAGCTGTTTTTT
CDR3: CASSGGGLVNTGELFF
length: 16
J: TRBJ2-2
D: TRBD2
size: .
V: TRBV9

DNA: TGTGCCAGCAGCTTGGGACTCGTCACAGATACGCAGTATTTT
CDR3: CASSLGLVTDTQYF
length: 14
J: TRBJ2-3
D: .
size: .
V: TRBV5-6

DNA: TGTGCCAGCAGTCAGACAGGGGGTTATGAAAAACTGTTTTTT
CDR3: CASSQTGGYEKLFF
length: 14
J: TRBJ1-4
D: TRBD1
size: .
V: TRBV28

DNA: TGTGCCAGCAGTTTAAGGGGCGCTAGATCTCGCACAGATACGCAGTATTTT
CDR3: CASSLRGARSRTDTQYF
length: 17
J: TRBJ2-3
D: .
size: .
V: TRBV27

DNA: TGTGCCAGCAGCTCGAACACCGGGACAGGGGGGTTGAGCACAGATACGCAGTATTTT
CDR3: CASSSNTGTGGLSTDTQYF
length: 19
J: TRBJ2-3
D: TRBD1
size: few
V: TRBV7-8

DNA: TGTGCCAGCAGCGTTGACAGGAGCTCCTATAATTCACCCCTCCACTTT
CDR3: CASSVDRSSYNSPLHF
length: 16
J: TRBJ1-6
D: .
size: .
V: TRBV5-6

DNA: TGTGCCAGCAGCTTAAACCCCGGGGGGGGGCCCTACGAGCAGTACTTC
CDR3: CASSLNPGGGPYEQYF
length: 16
J: TRBJ2-7
D: TRBD2
size: .
V: TRBV5-6

DNA: TGTGCCAGCAGCTCTTCGGCGGGGAACATTCAGTACTTC
CDR3: CASSSSAGNIQYF
length: 13
J: TRBJ2-4
D: .
size: .
V: TRBV7-3

DNA: TGTGCCAGCAGCTTTCGGGGGAGCTCCTATAATTCACCCCTCCACTTT
CDR3: CASSFRGSSYNSPLHF
length: 16
J: TRBJ1-6
D: .
size: .
V: TRBV5-6

DNA: TGTGCCAGCTCAGGGGTAGGAAATGAGCAGTTCTTC
CDR3: CASSGVGNEQFF
length: 12
J: TRBJ2-1
D: .
size: .
V: TRBV6-5

DNA: TGTGCCAGCAGTCCGCGGACAGGCGGCGGGGAGAACACTGAAGCTTTCTTT
CDR3: CASSPRTGGGENTEAFF
length: 17
J: TRBJ1-1
D: TRBD1
size: few
V: TRBV28

DNA: TGTGCCAGCAGCTTAAGGAATGGACAGATTTTT
CDR3: CASSLRNGQIF
length: 11
J: TRBJ2-2
D: .
size: .
V: TRBV5-6

DNA: TGTGCCAGCAGCTTAAACCCCCGGGGTGTTTACACCTTC
CDR3: CASSLNPRGVYTF
length: 13
J: TRBJ1-2
D: .
size: few
V: TRBV7-3

DNA: TGTGCCAGCAGCTTAAGCGGGGGTTTCTACAATGAGCAGTTCTTC
CDR3: CASSLSGGFYNEQFF
length: 15
J: TRBJ2-1
D: TRBD2
size: .
V: TRBV11-1

DNA: TGTGCCAGCAGCCCGCGGGTGCAGGGGGCCATCGAGCAGTACTTC
CDR3: CASSPRVQGAIEQYF
length: 15
J: TRBJ2-7
D: TRBD1
size: .
V: TRBV7-9

DNA: TGTGCCAGCAGTGAATCAGGGGCTACCTCCACAGATACGCAGTATTTT
CDR3: CASSESGATSTDTQYF
length: 16
J: TRBJ2-3
D: .
size: .
V: TRBV25-1

DNA: TGTGCCAGCAGTGAATCGACAGGTTCAAATGAAAAACTGTTTTTT
CDR3: CASSESTGSNEKLFF
length: 15
J: TRBJ1-4
D: .
size: few
V: TRBV25-1

DNA: TGTGCCATCAGTGAAAAGGGGGAGACACCCCTCCACTTT
CDR3: CAISEKGETPLHF
length: 13
J: TRBJ1-6
D: .
size: .
V: TRBV10-3

DNA: TGCAGCGTTGACGGGACTAGCGGGATTTACTCCTACAATGAGCAGTTCTTC
CDR3: CSVDGTSGIYSYNEQFF
length: 17
J: TRBJ2-1
D: TRBD2
size: few
V: TRBV29-1

DNA: TGTGCCAGCAGCTTACTGTACGAGCAGTACTTC
CDR3: CASSLLYEQYF
length: 11
J: TRBJ2-7
D: .
size: .
V: TRBV7-2

DNA: TGTGCCAGCAGGTCAGATTCCGGGACAGGGTTCAGGGTGAACACTGAAGCTTTCTTT
CDR3: CASRSDSGTGFRVNTEAFF
length: 19
J: TRBJ1-1
D: TRBD1
size: once
V: TRBV7-3

DNA: TGTGCCAGCTCAGACAGGGTCGCCTACGAGCAGTACTTC
CDR3: CASSDRVAYEQYF
length: 13
J: TRBJ2-7
D: TRBD1
size: medium-sized
V: TRBV6-5

DNA: TGTGCCAGCAGTGAGGAGAGGGACTACGAGCAGTACTTC
CDR3: CASSEERDYEQYF
length: 13
J: TRBJ2-7
D: .
size: few
V: TRBV6-4